The rows below give T cell receptor beta chains drawn from one sample of a study of T cells in Graves' hyperthyroidism and ophthalmopathy. TCRdb re-analysed the multiplex PCR reads in MiXCR, keeping a single row per CDR3 protein. This sample has hundreds of thousands of distinct CDR3 sequences, with approximately 23% found just once. Material: blood. These TCRs come from a woman in her seventies with Graves' ophthalmopathy. Each CDR3 is given without its conserved first and last residue. The D gene is left open where the match is weak.

>TRBV19|TRBD1
ASSTWDRRSPLH
>TRBV7-2|TRBD2
ASSLGGLAGDGYEQY
>TRBV10-1|TRBD1
ASSESAGTGTYNEQF
>TRBV13|TRBD2
ASSLREGRVYEQY
>TRBV5-1|TRBD2
ASSWTGLAGGNEQF
>TRBV7-2|.
ASSFSSGPNTEAF
>TRBV15|TRBD1
ATSRETGVDQPQH
>TRBV4-1|TRBD2
ASSQGTSGRGETQY
>TRBV3-1|TRBD1
ASSQGYRGIQEKLF
>TRBV20-1|.
SALAVTKNTGELF
>TRBV19|.
ASSKQGGYTEAF
>TRBV7-9|.
ASSLEYGSAGELF
>TRBV7-3|TRBD2
ASSLRLAGGTNEQF
>TRBV7-3|.
ASSLELASNEQF
>TRBV12-3/TRBV12-4|TRBD2
ASSTAGAGETQY
>TRBV4-2|.
ASSQDRASNYGYT
>TRBV28|.
ASSLFTEQETQY
>TRBV5-1|.
ASSWASGAGGELF
>TRBV2|.
ASGDPGASSYNEQF
>TRBV6-1|.
ASCRGLHTGELF
>TRBV28|.
ASSFILNSYNEQF
>TRBV27|.
ASSFYGGRDTQY
>TRBV10-3|.
AISGDGNTEAF
>TRBV7-2|.
ASSLLAGPGTRGELF
>TRBV5-6|TRBD2
ASSLGLAGGPGNEQF
>TRBV29-1|TRBD2
SAAGGGTDTQY
>TRBV11-2|TRBD1
ASSTDRAPSYEQY
>TRBV2|.
ASKRERDTQY
>TRBV5-1|TRBD1
ASSVETGVNTGELF
>TRBV7-2|.
ASGLLRTYEQY
>TRBV5-1|TRBD2
ASGTGGYEQY
>TRBV5-5|.
ASSPETGYT
>TRBV10-3|.
AISDRENTEAF
>TRBV6-2/TRBV6-3|.
ASSWRTGELF
>TRBV15|.
ATSRQRSNQPQH
>TRBV4-1|.
ASSQDRWERNIQY
>TRBV4-2|.
ASSQESAVGGYT
>TRBV28|.
ASSPAGWQATGELF
>TRBV4-2|.
ASSHPVGGEAF
>TRBV28|TRBD1
ASSLRGTGYTDTQY
>TRBV12-3/TRBV12-4|.
ASRKGINQPQH
>TRBV5-1|.
ASSPQNVGAVSTDTQY
>TRBV7-2|.
ASSSNLPGQGNQPQH
>TRBV3-1|.
ASSLGHLNTEAF
>TRBV6-5|.
ASSYSWRLSYEQY
>TRBV11-2|TRBD1
ASSGSGQEQF
>TRBV5-8|.
ASSEWGGYT
>TRBV9|.
ASRRGVSGANVLT
>TRBV19|.
ASSKRGIQETQY
>TRBV5-5|.
ASSPTAGQYSNQPQH
>TRBV27|.
ASAYRDQPQH
>TRBV27|.
ASSLSKGTKYSPLH
>TRBV12-3/TRBV12-4|TRBD1
ASRDRGLSGNTIY
>TRBV29-1|.
SVIGATGELF
>TRBV2|.
ASSEQGGGRDTEAF
>TRBV7-9|.
ASSLVGQAYEQY
>TRBV20-1|.
SAPSAPGDEQY
>TRBV7-3|TRBD1
ASSDWTGGIDTQY
>TRBV7-2|.
ASSLMWVGYEQY